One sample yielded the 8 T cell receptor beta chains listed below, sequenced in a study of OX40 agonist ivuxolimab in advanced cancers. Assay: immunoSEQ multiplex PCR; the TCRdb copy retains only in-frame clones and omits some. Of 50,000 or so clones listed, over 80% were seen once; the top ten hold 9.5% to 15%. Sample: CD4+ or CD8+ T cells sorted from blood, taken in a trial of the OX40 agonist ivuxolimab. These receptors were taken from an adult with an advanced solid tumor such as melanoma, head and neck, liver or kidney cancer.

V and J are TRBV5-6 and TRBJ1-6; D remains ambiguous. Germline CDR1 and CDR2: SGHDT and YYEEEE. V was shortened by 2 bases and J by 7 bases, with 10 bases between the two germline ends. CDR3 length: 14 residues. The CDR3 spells CASSFGRSNSPLHF. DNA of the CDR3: TGTGCCAGCAGCTTCGGCCGTTCGAATTCACCCCTCCACTTT.

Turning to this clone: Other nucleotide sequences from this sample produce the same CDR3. In nucleotides, the CDR3 is TGTGCCAGCAGTTTAGGAACAGGGGTCCACTACGAGCAGTACTTC. As protein: CASSLGTGVHYEQYF. The chain joins TRBV28 to TRBJ2-7, with 7 bases identical to TRBD1. The CDR3 consists of 15 residues. Germline values: CDR1 MDHEN, CDR2 SYDVKM. With 2 bases clipped from V and 3 bases from J, the junction kept 7 bases outside the gene matches. The entire variable domain, with the rest obtained from reference TRBV28 and TRBJ2-7, is as follows: DVKVTQSSRYLVKRTGEKVFLECVQDMDHENMFWYRQDPGLGLRLIYFSYDVKMKEKGDIPEGYSVSREKKERFSLILESASTNQTSMYLCASSLGTGVHYEQYFGPGTRLTVT.

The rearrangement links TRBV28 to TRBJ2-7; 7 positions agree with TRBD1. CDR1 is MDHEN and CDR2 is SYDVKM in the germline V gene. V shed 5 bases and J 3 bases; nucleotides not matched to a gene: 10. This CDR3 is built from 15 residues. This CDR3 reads CASSITGTEDYEQYF. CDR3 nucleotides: TGTGCCAGCAGTATTACCGGGACAGAAGACTACGAGCAGTACTTC.

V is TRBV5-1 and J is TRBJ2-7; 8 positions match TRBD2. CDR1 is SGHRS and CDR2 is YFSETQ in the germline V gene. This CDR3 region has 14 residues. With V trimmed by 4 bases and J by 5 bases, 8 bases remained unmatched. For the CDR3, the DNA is TGCGCCAGCAGCAAGAGCGGGGGAGGAGACGAGCAGTACGTC. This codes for CASSKSGGGDEQYV.

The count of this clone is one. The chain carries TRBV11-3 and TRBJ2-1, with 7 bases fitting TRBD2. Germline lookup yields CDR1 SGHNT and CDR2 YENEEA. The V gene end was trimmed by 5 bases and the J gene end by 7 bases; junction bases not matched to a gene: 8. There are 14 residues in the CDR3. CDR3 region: CASSPDQRGNEQFF. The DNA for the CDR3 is TGTGCCAGCAGCCCCGATCAGCGGGGTAATGAGCAGTTCTTC.

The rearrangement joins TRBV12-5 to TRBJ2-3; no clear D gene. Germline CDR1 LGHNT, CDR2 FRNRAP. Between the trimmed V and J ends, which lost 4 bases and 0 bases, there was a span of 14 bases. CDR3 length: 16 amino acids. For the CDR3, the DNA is TGTGCTAGTGGTTACGGGCTGGGCCAGAGCACAGATACGCAGTATTTT. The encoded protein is CASGYGLGQSTDTQYF. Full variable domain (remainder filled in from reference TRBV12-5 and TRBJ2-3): DARVTQTPRHKVTEMGQEVTMRCQPILGHNTVFWYRQTMMQGLELLAYFRNRAPLDDSGMPKDRFSAEMPDATLATLKIQPSEPRDSAVYFCASGYGLGQSTDTQYFGPGTRLTVL.

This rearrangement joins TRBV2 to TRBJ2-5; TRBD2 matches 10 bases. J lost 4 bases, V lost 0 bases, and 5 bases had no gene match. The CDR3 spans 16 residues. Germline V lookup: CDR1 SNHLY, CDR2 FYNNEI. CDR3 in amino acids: CASSEASGRAAETQYF. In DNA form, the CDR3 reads TGTGCCAGCAGTGAAGCAAGCGGGAGGGCCGCAGAGACCCAGTACTTC.

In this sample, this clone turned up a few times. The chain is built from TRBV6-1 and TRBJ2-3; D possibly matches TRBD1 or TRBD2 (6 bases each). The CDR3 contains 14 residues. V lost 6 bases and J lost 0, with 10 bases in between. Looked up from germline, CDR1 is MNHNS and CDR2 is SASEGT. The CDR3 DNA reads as TGTGCCAGCAGCCGGGGGCCGAGCACAGATACGCAGTATTTT. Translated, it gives CASSRGPSTDTQYF.